This TCR beta chain originates from a study of shared clonotypes between healthy human individuals. Study as a whole: CD8 memory received one plate per donor, CD8 naive two, CD4 memory three and CD4 naive three.

The CDR3 sequence is 14 residues long. Germline V gene lookup returns CDR1 MNHNS and CDR2 SASEGT. V lost 1 base and J lost 5; bases outside the gene matches: 4. Study-level findings and limits: Shared across four donors were 5% to 6% of the naive CD4 clonotypes.

Of note for this clone: Its antigen remains unidentified.

The authors split each subset's genomic DNA evenly across several immunoSEQ plates. Clones were read by immunoSEQ multiplex PCR, and TCRdb kept only the in-frame ones, dropping some. The sample lists 2 million to 2.5 million clones; about 92% were seen once. Naive CD45RA+ and memory CD45RA-negative subsets were split from CD4+ cells. The rearrangement uses TRBV6-1 and TRBJ1-1, with 7 bases matching TRBD1. The TCR was taken from a man between 18 and 29 years old in good health. Some clones in this sample may be carry-over from other donors' samples. The source material was naive CD4+ T cells from PBMCs. This sample's subset: CD45RA+ positively selected. CDR3 amino acids: CASSEDRGGTEAFF. The CDR3 DNA follows: TGTGCCAGCAGTGAAGACAGGGGAGGAACTGAAGCTTTCTTT.